The entry that follows covers one T cell receptor (beta chain) sequence. Assay: immunoSEQ multiplex PCR; the TCRdb copy retains only in-frame clones and omits some. The sample consists of about 140,000 clones, roughly 81% of them appearing once. The sample comes from a study of blood T cell repertoires in COVID-19. The J segment lost 5 bases and the V segment lost 4 bases, leaving 9 bases of the junction unmatched. From germline, CDR1 is SGHNT and CDR2 YYREEE (reference sequence). This CDR3 has 14 amino acids. The sequence was obtained from a woman aged 45-60 years with active or convalescent COVID-19. The chain is built from TRBV5-4 and TRBJ2-7; 7 bases match TRBD2. Material: peripheral blood. In nucleotides, the CDR3 is TGTGCCAGCAGCCAGGCCGGGGGGAACCACGAGCAGTACTTC. Translation gives CASSQAGGNHEQYF. Drawing the rest from reference TRBV5-4 and TRBJ2-7, the complete variable domain is ETGVTQSPTHLIKTRGQQVTLRCSSQSGHNTVSWYQQALGQGPQFIFQYYREEENGRGNFPPRFSGLQFPNYSSELNVNALELDDSALYLCASSQAGGNHEQYFGPGTRLTVT.